These 22 T cell receptor beta chains were sequenced from one sample in a study of a mutant IDH1 vaccine in newly diagnosed glioma. Repertoires were generated with immunoSEQ multiplex PCR, while TCRdb's copy carries only in-frame clones and drops some. This table holds about 34,000 clones, 85% to 90% found once. This sample's time point: week 47, end of study. What each vaccine dose contained was 300 ug of mutant IDH1 20-mer peptide, accompanied by topical imiquimod. Antigens for these TCRs are unknown. The specimen comprised PBMCs, sampled from a glioma patient whose treatment included an IDH1 peptide vaccine. Source of these receptors: a woman aged 25 to 45 with glioma.

The chain combines TRBV9 with TRBJ2-7; the match to TRBD1 covers 10 bases. Trimming removed 0 bases from V and 6 bases from J; junction bases left unmatched: 3. Germline lookup yields CDR1 SGDLS and CDR2 YYNGEE. CDR3 size: 14 residues. This CDR3 is CASSVAGQGGEQYF. In nucleotides, the CDR3 is TGTGCCAGCAGCGTAGCTGGACAGGGGGGCGAGCAGTACTTC.

The J gene is TRBJ2-7, the V gene TRBV29-1; no definite D call. CDR1 SQVTM and CDR2 ANQGSEA come from the germline V gene. CDR3 length: 12 residues. V lost 1 base and J 7 bases, leaving 11 bases between the germline ends. The chain's CDR3 is CSVEVAGREQYF. The CDR3 DNA follows: TGCAGCGTTGAAGTGGCTGGTCGGGAGCAGTACTTC.

This chain uses TRBV5-6 with TRBJ1-2; D is undetermined. The CDR3 spans 11 residues. Germline CDR1 is SGHDT and CDR2 is YYEEEE. Trimming removed 3 bases at V and 7 bases at J, with 7 bases between. CDR3 coding DNA: TGTGCCAGCAGCTCCGCCATTGGCTACACCTTC. Translating it yields CASSSAIGYTF.

The count of this clone is one. This rearrangement joins TRBV5-1 to TRBJ2-3; 13 bases are a match to TRBD2. CDR3 length equals 16 residues. V trimming: 3 bases; J trimming: 2 bases; junction bases outside the gene matches: 3. Germline V gene data show CDR1 as SGHRS and CDR2 as YFSETQ. The CDR3 loop reads CASSSGLAGATDTQYF. The CDR3 DNA reads TGCGCCAGCAGCTCAGGACTAGCGGGGGCCACAGATACGCAGTATTTT.

The chain carries TRBV7-6 and TRBJ1-1; D gene ambiguous. The germline V gene has CDR1 SGHVS and CDR2 FNYEAQ. Trimming shortened V by 6 bases and J by 3 bases, and 17 bases separated the two germline ends. The CDR3 contains 15 residues. The CDR3 DNA reads TGTGCCAGCAGGGGGAGACGGGCCGGGGACACTGAAGCTTTCTTT. Translation: CASRGRRAGDTEAFF.

In regard to this clone: It is likely a read error, because the conserved phenylalanine at the end of the CDR3 is missing. This sequence joins TRBV6-1 and TRBJ2-7, with D perhaps TRBD1 (5 bases). The CDR3 contains 13 residues. Per germline, CDR1 MNHNS and CDR2 SASEGT. Trimming left V 6 bases short and J 2 bases short, with 11 bases between. CDR3 loop: CASRWGGAYEQYL. In DNA, the CDR3 is TGTGCCAGCAGGTGGGGCGGAGCCTACGAGCAGTACCTC.

This clone has only a few counts. The chain combines TRBV7-9 with TRBJ1-6; D uncertain. The V and J ends lost 5 bases and 6 bases respectively, with 5 bases between them. Germline CDR1 and CDR2: SEHNR and FQNEAQ (reference sequence). The CDR3 is made up of 12 amino acids. This chain's CDR3 is CASSTLNSPLHF. In DNA form, the CDR3 reads TGTGCCAGCAGCACCCTTAATTCACCCCTCCACTTT.

The V gene is TRBV4-3, the J gene TRBJ2-3; 8 bases are a match to TRBD1. From germline, CDR1 is LGHNA and CDR2 YSLEER. J was trimmed by 4 bases and V by 1 base; bases with no gene match: 4. This CDR3 spans 15 amino acids. Here the CDR3 DNA reads TGCGCCAGCAGCCAAGCCCGGACAGGGTCAGATACGCAGTATTTT. This encodes CASSQARTGSDTQYF.

The chain recombines TRBV7-6 with TRBJ1-1; D is uncertain. Per the germline V gene, CDR1 is SGHVS and CDR2 is FNYEAQ. The germline V and J ends were trimmed by 2 bases and 0 bases, with 10 bases remaining between them. The CDR3 is 15 amino acids. CDR3 sequence (DNA): TGTGCCAGCAGCTTAAACTACGGCATGAACACTGAAGCTTTCTTT. Residues: CASSLNYGMNTEAFF. The complete variable domain, with remaining parts taken from reference TRBV7-6 and TRBJ1-1, reads GAGVSQSPRYKVTKRGQDVALRCDPISGHVSLYWYRQALGQGPEFLTYFNYEAQQDKSGLPNDRFSAERPEGSISTLTIQRTEQRDSAMYRCASSLNYGMNTEAFFGQGTRLTVV.

V and J are TRBV6-5 and TRBJ1-5; D remains ambiguous. V shed 6 bases and J shed 0 bases, with 9 bases lying between them. CDR3 length: 14 residues. Germline values: CDR1 MNHEY, CDR2 SVGAGI. The CDR3 nucleotides are TGTGCCAGCAGGGGCTCAGATAGCAATCAGCCCCAGCATTTT. Its translation: CASRGSDSNQPQHF.

V is TRBV5-1 and J is TRBJ2-5; 11 bases fit TRBD2. This CDR3 contains 17 residues. The germline V gene encodes CDR1 SGHRS and CDR2 YFSETQ. V lost 3 bases and J lost 5; bases outside the gene matches: 12. As DNA, the CDR3 is TGCGCCAGCAGCTCCGGAGGTAGCGGGGGGGCCGTGGAGACCCAGTACTTC. Translation: CASSSGGSGGAVETQYF.

This chain uses TRBV5-1 with TRBJ2-5; D perhaps matches TRBD1 (5 bases). The V and J ends lost 1 base and 2 bases respectively, with 9 bases between them. CDR1 is SGHRS and CDR2 is YFSETQ in the germline V gene. The CDR3 loop spans 14 amino acids. The DNA of the CDR3 is TGCGCCAGCAGCTTGTGGGGCCAACAAGAGACCCAGTACTTC. Its translation: CASSLWGQQETQYF.

The chain combines TRBV10-3 with TRBJ1-2; D perhaps matches TRBD1 (5 bases). Germline loops: CDR1 ENHRY, CDR2 SYGVKD. The V gene lost 0 bases and the J gene lost 2 bases, with 7 bases spanning the gap. This CDR3 contains 14 residues. DNA for the CDR3: TGTGCCATCAGTGAGTCGGGGGTAAACTATGGCTACACCTTC. This sequence encodes CAISESGVNYGYTF.

V gene TRBV5-4 combines with J gene TRBJ2-3; TRBD2 matches 13 bases. The ends lost 0 bases at V and 3 bases at J; junction bases unmatched: 4. The CDR3 is 17 residues long. Per germline, CDR1 SGHNT and CDR2 YYREEE (reference sequence). This CDR3 is CASSLVSGLAGTDTQYF. CDR3 coding DNA: TGTGCCAGCAGCTTGGTGTCGGGACTAGCGGGAACAGATACGCAGTATTTT.

This clone occurred once. CDR3 loop: CASSLAPAGRYGYTF. CDR3 bases: TGTGCCAGCAGCTTAGCCCCCGCCGGGCGCTATGGCTACACCTTC. V and J are TRBV7-2 and TRBJ1-2; no clear D gene. Trimming took 0 bases from V and 4 from J, leaving 12 bases between them. CDR3 size: 15 residues. Germline CDR1 and CDR2: SGHTA and FQGNSA.

The chain is built from TRBV11-2 and TRBJ1-2; 9 bases align to TRBD1. This CDR3 spans 19 amino acids. V trimming: 5 bases; J trimming: 4 bases; junction bases outside the gene matches: 20. Germline V lookup: CDR1 SGHAT, CDR2 FQNNGV. The CDR3 here is CASSTTPGTGITIPYGYTF. CDR3 nucleotide sequence: TGTGCCAGCAGCACGACCCCAGGGACAGGGATTACTATCCCCTATGGCTACACCTTC. The entire variable domain, with the rest obtained from reference TRBV11-2 and TRBJ1-2, is as follows: EAGVAQSPRYKIIEKRQSVAFWCNPISGHATLYWYQQILGQGPKLLIQFQNNGVVDDSQLPKDRFSAERLKGVDSTLKIQPAKLEDSAVYLCASSTTPGTGITIPYGYTFGSGTRLTVV.

J is TRBJ2-3 and V is TRBV4-1; D possibly corresponds to TRBD2 (6 bases). Germline V CDR1 and CDR2: MGHRA, YSYEKL. Trimming left V 1 base short and J 0 bases short, with 8 bases between. The CDR3 sequence is 15 residues long. CDR3 region: CASSQVGLSTDTQYF. CDR3 bases: TGCGCCAGCAGCCAAGTGGGACTGAGCACAGATACGCAGTATTTT.

The chain combines TRBV7-3 with TRBJ2-2; tentatively, D is TRBD2 (6 bases). Trimming shortened V by 1 base and J by 0 bases, and 12 bases separated the two germline ends. This CDR3 has 17 residues. Looked up from germline, CDR1 is SGHTA and CDR2 is FQGTGA. CDR3 nucleotide sequence: TGTGCCAGCAGCTTAATAGCCGGGACTGCGAACACCGGGGAGCTGTTTTTT. Its protein is CASSLIAGTANTGELFF.

This clone was seen a few times. The chain is built from TRBV29-1 and TRBJ1-1; D remains unclear. CDR1 is SQVTM and CDR2 is ANQGSEA in the germline V gene. The CDR3 is made up of 14 amino acids. Trimming removed 3 bases from V and 0 bases from J, with 11 bases in between. This chain's CDR3 is CSVDGRFMNTEAFF. In DNA form, the CDR3 reads TGCAGCGTTGACGGCCGGTTCATGAACACTGAAGCTTTCTTT.

The chain couples TRBV5-4 to TRBJ1-1; D remains unclear. V lost 2 bases and J 7 bases, leaving 15 bases between the germline ends. The length of the CDR3 is 14 residues. Germline values: CDR1 SGHNT, CDR2 YYREEE (reference sequence). The CDR3 loop is CASSLETLNGEAFF. CDR3 bases: TGTGCCAGCAGCTTAGAGACCTTGAACGGTGAAGCTTTCTTT.

V and J are TRBV7-8 and TRBJ1-6; D is perhaps TRBD1 (5 bases). Trimming removed 1 base at V and 8 bases at J, with 9 bases between. The CDR3 has 14 amino acids. Germline V gene sequence: CDR1 SGHVS, CDR2 FQNEAQ. CDR3 sequence: CASSLDSGDSPLHF. DNA for the CDR3: TGTGCCAGCAGCTTAGATTCGGGGGATTCACCCCTCCACTTT. Complete variable domain (other parts from reference TRBV7-8 and TRBJ1-6): GAGVSQSPRYKVAKRGQDVALRCDPISGHVSLFWYQQALGQGPEFLTYFQNEAQLDKSGLPSDRFFAERPEGSVSTLKIQRTQQEDSAVYLCASSLDSGDSPLHFGNGTRLTVT.

This chain uses TRBV9 with TRBJ1-6; perhaps TRBD1 as D (5 bases). Germline assignment: CDR1 SGDLS and CDR2 YYNGEE. The CDR3 totals 16 residues. V lost 3 bases and J 7 bases, leaving 17 bases between the germline ends. The CDR3 DNA sequence: TGTGCCAGCAGCGCCCCCGGGGCCGACCCGAATTCACCCCTCCACTTT. Amino acids: CASSAPGADPNSPLHF. Drawing the rest from reference TRBV9 and TRBJ1-6, the complete variable domain is DSGVTQTPKHLITATGQRVTLRCSPRSGDLSVYWYQQSLDQGLQFLIQYYNGEERAKGNILERFSAQQFPDLHSELNLSSLELGDSALYFCASSAPGADPNSPLHFGNGTRLTVT.